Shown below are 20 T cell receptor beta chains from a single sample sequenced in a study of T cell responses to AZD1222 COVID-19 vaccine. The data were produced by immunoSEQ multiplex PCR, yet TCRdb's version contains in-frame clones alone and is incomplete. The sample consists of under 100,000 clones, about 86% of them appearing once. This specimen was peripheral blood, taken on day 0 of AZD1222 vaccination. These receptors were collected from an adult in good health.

The CDR3 is CASSISGGREGQETQYF. The DNA of the CDR3 is TGTGCCAGTAGTATATCAGGAGGGCGGGAGGGCCAAGAGACCCAGTACTTC. The chain couples TRBV19 to TRBJ2-5, with 9 bases lining up with TRBD2. Germline V gives CDR1 LNHDA, CDR2 SQIVND (reference sequence). The CDR3 has 17 amino acids. Trimming removed 2 bases from V and 1 base from J; junction bases left unmatched: 8.

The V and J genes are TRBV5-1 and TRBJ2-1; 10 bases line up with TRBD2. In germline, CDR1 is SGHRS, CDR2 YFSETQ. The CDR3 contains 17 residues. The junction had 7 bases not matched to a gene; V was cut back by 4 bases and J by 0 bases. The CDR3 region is CASSASPSGGSYNEQFF. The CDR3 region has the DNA TGCGCCAGCAGCGCCAGCCCTAGCGGGGGCTCCTACAATGAGCAGTTCTTC.

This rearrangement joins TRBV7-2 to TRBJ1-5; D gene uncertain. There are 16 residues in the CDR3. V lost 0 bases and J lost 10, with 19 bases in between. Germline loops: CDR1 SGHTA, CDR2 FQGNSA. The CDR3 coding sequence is TGTGCCAGCAGCTTAGCGCTGGGGAGCGTCTGGTTACCCCAGCATTTT. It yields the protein CASSLALGSVWLPQHF.

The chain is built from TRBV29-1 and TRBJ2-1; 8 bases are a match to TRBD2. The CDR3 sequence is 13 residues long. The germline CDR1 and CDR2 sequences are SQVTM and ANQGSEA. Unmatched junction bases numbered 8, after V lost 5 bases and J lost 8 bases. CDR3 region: CSVTAGAGDEQFF. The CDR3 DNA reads TGCAGCGTTACAGCGGGAGCGGGCGATGAGCAGTTCTTC.

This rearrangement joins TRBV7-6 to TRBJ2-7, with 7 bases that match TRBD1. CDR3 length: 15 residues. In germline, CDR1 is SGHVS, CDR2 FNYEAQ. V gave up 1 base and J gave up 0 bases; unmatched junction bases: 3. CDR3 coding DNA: TGTGCCAGCAGCTTAGAGAGGGGGCCCTCCTACGAGCAGTACTTC. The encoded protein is CASSLERGPSYEQYF.

The CDR3 protein is CASSLVAGGPFEQYF. The CDR3 DNA is TGTGCCAGCAGCTTAGTGGCGGGAGGGCCGTTCGAGCAGTACTTC. V is TRBV11-3 and J is TRBJ2-7, with 9 bases matching TRBD2. The ends lost 1 base at V and 6 bases at J; junction bases unmatched: 7. Germline V gives CDR1 SGHNT, CDR2 YENEEA. This CDR3 contains 15 residues.

The CDR3 loop reads CASSFSGAEQFF. The CDR3 DNA reads TGTGCCAGCAGTTTTTCCGGGGCTGAGCAGTTCTTC. The chain combines TRBV12-3 or TRBV12-4 with TRBJ2-1, with D perhaps assigned TRBD1 or TRBD2 (5 bases each). Trimming took 3 bases from V and 9 from J, leaving 9 bases between them. The CDR3 totals 12 residues.

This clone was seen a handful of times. CDR3 coding DNA: TGTGCCACCAGCAGAGATACGGGGACAGGATCCAGGAATGAGCAGTTCTTC. Translated, it gives CATSRDTGTGSRNEQFF. This sequence joins TRBV15 and TRBJ2-1; 8 nucleotides agree with TRBD1. Trimming at V came to 0 bases and at J to 7 bases, leaving 11 bases not matched to a gene. Germline loops: CDR1 LNHNV, CDR2 YYDKDF (reference sequence). The CDR3 is made up of 17 amino acids.

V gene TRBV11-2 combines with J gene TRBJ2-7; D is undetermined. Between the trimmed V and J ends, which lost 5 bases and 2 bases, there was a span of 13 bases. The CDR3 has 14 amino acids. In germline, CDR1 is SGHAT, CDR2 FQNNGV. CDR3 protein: CASSGPFRPYEQYF. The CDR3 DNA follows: TGTGCCAGCAGCGGACCCTTTCGCCCCTACGAGCAGTACTTC.

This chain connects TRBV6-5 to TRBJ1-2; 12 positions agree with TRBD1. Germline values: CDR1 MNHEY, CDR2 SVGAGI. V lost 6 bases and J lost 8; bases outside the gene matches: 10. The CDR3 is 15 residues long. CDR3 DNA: TGTGCCAGCAGGCCATCGGGACAGGGGGCTGGAGGCTACACCTTC. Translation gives CASRPSGQGAGGYTF.

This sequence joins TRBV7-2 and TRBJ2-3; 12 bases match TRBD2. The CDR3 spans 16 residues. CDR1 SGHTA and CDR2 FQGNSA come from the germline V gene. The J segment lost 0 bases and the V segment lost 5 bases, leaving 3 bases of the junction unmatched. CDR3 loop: CASSQTSGRSTDTQYF. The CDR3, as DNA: TGTGCCAGCAGCCAAACTAGCGGGAGGAGCACAGATACGCAGTATTTT.

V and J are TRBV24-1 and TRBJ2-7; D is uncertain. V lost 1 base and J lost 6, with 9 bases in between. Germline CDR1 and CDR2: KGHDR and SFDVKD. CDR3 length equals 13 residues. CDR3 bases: TGTGCCACCAGTGATTTTAGTCGGTCCGAGCAGTACTTC. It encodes CATSDFSRSEQYF.

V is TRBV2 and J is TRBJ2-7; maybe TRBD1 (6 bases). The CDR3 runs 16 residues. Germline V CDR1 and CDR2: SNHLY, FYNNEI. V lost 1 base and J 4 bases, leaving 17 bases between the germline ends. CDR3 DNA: TGTGCCAGCAGTGAAGAGGTGGGGGCCCCCCCTTACGAGCAGTACTTC. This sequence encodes CASSEEVGAPPYEQYF.

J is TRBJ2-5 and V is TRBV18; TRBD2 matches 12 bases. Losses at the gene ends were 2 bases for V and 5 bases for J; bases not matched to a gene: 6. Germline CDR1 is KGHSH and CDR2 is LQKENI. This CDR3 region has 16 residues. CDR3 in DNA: TGTGCCAGCTCACCAAGACTAGCGGGAGACGGGGAGACCCAGTACTTC. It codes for CASSPRLAGDGETQYF.

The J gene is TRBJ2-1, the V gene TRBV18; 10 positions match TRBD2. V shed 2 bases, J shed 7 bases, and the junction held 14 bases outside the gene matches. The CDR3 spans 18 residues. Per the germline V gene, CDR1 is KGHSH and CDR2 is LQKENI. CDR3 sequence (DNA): TGTGCCAGCTCACCAAGCGGAGTCCAGCGGGAGGGCTCAAATGAGCAGTTCTTC. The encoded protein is CASSPSGVQREGSNEQFF.

CDR3 residues: CASSYSGGLNTEAFF. In nucleotides, the CDR3 is TGTGCCAGCAGTTACTCGGGGGGGCTGAACACTGAAGCTTTCTTT. This sequence joins TRBV6-6 and TRBJ1-1; D perhaps matches TRBD1 (6 bases). The germline V and J ends were trimmed by 0 bases and 0 bases, with 8 bases remaining between them. The CDR3 has 15 amino acids. Germline-derived CDR1 and CDR2 are MNHNY and SVGAGI (reference sequence).

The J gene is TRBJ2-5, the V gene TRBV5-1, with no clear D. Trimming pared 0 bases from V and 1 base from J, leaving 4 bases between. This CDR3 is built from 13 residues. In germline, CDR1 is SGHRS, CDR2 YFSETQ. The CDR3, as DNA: TGCGCCAGCAGCTTGGGCCCCCAAGAGACCCAGTACTTC. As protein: CASSLGPQETQYF.

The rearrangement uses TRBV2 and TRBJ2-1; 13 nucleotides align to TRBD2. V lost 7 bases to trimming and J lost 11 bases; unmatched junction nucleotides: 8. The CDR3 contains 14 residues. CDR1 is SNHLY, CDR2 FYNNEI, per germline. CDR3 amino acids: CASTKGTSGTKQFF. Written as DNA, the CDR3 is TGTGCCAGCACCAAAGGGACTAGCGGGACGAAGCAGTTCTTC. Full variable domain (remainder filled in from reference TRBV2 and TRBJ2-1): EPEVTQTPSHQVTQMGQEVILRCVPISNHLYFYWYRQILGQKVEFLVSFYNNEISEKSEIFDDQFSVERPDGSNFTLKIRSTKLEDSAMYFCASTKGTSGTKQFFGPGTRLTVL.

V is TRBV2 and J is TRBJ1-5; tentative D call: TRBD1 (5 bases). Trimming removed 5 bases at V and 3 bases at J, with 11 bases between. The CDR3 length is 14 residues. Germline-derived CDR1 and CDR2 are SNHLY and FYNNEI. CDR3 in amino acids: CASSSGRNNQPQHF. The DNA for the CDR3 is TGTGCCAGCAGTTCAGGGAGAAACAATCAGCCCCAGCATTTT. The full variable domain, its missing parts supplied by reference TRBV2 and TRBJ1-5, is EPEVTQTPSHQVTQMGQEVILRCVPISNHLYFYWYRQILGQKVEFLVSFYNNEISEKSEIFDDQFSVERPDGSNFTLKIRSTKLEDSAMYFCASSSGRNNQPQHFGDGTRLSIL.

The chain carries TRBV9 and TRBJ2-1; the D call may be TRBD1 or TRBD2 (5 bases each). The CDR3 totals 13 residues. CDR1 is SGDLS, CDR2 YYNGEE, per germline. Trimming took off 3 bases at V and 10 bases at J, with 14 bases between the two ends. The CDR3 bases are TGTGCCAGCAGCGCAGGGTTTGGCGGGGAGCAGTTCTTC. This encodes CASSAGFGGEQFF.